This T cell receptor beta chain was documented in a study of blood T cell repertoires in COVID-19. Study-wide background: Samples taken during acute and convalescent COVID-19 were collected in the United States, Italy and Spain. Sample material is recorded as cDNA or gDNA derived from T cells, B-cell-depleted T cells, or PBMCs.

The CDR3 length is 14 residues. Per germline, CDR1 KGHDR and CDR2 SFDVKD. The ends were cut back, 8 bases at V and 0 bases at J, with 13 bases in the middle. In the original workflow: Reference gene primer amplification in the assay estimated nucleated cell counts. Measured with immunoSEQ multiplex PCR; TCRdb has only the in-frame clones, and not every one. Clonal size and the V and J genes are those of that table, whereas D and trimming came from the DNA. The sample records approximately 240,000 clones, around 82% being singletons. The TCR was taken from a woman older than 75 with active or convalescent COVID-19. Sequenced input: peripheral blood. J is TRBJ2-7 and V is TRBV24-1; the D gene is possibly TRBD1 (6 bases). The CDR3 nucleotides are TGTGCCACCAATCACAGGGCTACCTCCTACGAGCAGTACTTC. Translating it yields CATNHRATSYEQYF.